The clone carrying this T cell receptor (beta chain) has only a few counts. The sample is drawn from a study of T-cell memory formation after mild COVID-19. This CDR3 region has 12 residues. The ends were cut back, 3 bases at V and 6 bases at J, with 8 bases in the middle. From the 5' RACE reads, TCRdb called clonotypes with MiXCR, one entry per CDR3 protein. The table lists about 200,000 distinct CDR3 sequences, roughly 18% of them singletons. Sequences were obtained from PBMCs or a T cell subset sorted from them (not recorded which). The clonotype was recovered from an adult woman who had mild COVID-19 (a few samples of this study predate the infection). Cell type and time point are not known. V is TRBV12-3 or TRBV12-4 and J is TRBJ1-1; D unclear. DNA for the CDR3: TGTGCCAGCAGTTTCATAGTCTCTGAAGCTTTCTTT. It yields the protein CASSFIVSEAFF.